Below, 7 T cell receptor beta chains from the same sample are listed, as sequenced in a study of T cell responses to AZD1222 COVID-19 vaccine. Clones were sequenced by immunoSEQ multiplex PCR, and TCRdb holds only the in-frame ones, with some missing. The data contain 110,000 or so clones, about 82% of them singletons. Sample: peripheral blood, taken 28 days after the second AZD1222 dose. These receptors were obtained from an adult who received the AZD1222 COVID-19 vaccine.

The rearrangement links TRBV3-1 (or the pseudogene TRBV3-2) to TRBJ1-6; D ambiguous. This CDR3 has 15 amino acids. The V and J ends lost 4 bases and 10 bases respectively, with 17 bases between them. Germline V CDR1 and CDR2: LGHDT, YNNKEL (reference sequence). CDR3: CASSRTDREQSPLHF. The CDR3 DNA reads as TGTGCCAGCAGCCGAACAGATAGGGAACAATCACCCCTCCACTTT.

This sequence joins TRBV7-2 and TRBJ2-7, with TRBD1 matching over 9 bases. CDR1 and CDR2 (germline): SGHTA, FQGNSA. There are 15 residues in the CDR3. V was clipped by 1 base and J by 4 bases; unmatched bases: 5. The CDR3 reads CASSLEVTGGYEQYF. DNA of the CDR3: TGTGCCAGCAGCTTAGAGGTGACAGGGGGATACGAGCAGTACTTC.

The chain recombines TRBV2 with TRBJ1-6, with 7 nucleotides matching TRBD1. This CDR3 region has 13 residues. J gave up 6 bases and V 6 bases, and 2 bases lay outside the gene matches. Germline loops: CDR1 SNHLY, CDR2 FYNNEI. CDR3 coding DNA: TGTGCCAGCAGGGGACAGTTTAATTCACCCCTCCACTTT. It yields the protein CASRGQFNSPLHF.

DNA of the CDR3: TGTGCCAGCAGCCAGCACAGGGGAGGGGACACCATATATTTT. Its translation: CASSQHRGGDTIYF. This chain links TRBV4-2 with TRBJ1-3; 7 bases map to TRBD1. V trimming: 3 bases; J trimming: 8 bases; junction bases outside the gene matches: 7. Germline V gene data show CDR1 as LGHNA and CDR2 as YNFKEQ. The CDR3 has 14 residues.

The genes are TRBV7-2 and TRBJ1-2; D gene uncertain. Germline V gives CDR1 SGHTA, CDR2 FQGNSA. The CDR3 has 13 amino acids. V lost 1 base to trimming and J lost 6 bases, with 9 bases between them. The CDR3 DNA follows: TGTGCCAGCAGCTTAGGAGGGTCGGATGGCTACACCTTC. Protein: CASSLGGSDGYTF.

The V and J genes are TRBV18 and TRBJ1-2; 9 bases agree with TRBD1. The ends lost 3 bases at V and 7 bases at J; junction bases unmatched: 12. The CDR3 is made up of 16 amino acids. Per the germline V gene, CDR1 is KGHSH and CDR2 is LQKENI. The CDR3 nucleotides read TGTGCCAGCTCACCCCTGACAGGGGGATCTTATGCTGGCTACACCTTC. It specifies CASSPLTGGSYAGYTF.

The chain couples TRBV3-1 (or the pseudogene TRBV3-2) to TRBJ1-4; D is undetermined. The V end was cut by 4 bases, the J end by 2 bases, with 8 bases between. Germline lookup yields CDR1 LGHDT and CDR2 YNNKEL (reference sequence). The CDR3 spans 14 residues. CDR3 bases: TGTGCCAGCAGCCCCAGTACGACTAATGAAAAACTGTTTTTT. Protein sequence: CASSPSTTNEKLFF.